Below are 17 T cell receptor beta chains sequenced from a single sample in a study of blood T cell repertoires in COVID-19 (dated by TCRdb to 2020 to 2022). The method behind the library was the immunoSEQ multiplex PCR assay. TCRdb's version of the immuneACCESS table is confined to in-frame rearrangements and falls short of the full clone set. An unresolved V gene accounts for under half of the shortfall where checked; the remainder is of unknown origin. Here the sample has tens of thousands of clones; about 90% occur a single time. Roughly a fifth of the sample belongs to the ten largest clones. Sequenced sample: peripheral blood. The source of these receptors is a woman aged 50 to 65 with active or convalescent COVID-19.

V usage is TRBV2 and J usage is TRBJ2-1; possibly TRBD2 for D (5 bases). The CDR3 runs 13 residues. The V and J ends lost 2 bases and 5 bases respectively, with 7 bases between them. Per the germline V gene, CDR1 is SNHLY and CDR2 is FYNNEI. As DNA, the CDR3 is TGTGCCAGCAGTGAACGGGGAGACAATGAGCAGTTCTTC. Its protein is CASSERGDNEQFF.

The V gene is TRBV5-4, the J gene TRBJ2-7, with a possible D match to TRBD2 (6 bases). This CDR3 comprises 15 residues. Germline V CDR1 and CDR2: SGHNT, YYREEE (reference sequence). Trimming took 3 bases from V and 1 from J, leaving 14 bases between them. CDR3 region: CASSSGGVGSYEQYF. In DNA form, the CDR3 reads TGTGCCAGCAGCTCTGGAGGGGTAGGATCCTACGAGCAGTACTTC.

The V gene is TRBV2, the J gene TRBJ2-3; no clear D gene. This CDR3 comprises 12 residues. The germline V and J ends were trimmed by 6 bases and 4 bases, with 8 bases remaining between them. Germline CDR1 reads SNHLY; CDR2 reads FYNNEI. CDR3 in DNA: TGTGCCAGCAGGGAGAACTCAGATACGCAGTATTTT. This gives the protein CASRENSDTQYF.

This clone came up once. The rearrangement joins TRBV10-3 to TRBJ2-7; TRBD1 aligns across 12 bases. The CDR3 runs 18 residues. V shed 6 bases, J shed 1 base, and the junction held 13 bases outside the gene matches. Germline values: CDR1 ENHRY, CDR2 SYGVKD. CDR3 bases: TGTGCCATCAGGCCGGGACAGGGGGCAGTCCTTCCATCCTACGAGCAGTACTTC. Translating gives CAIRPGQGAVLPSYEQYF.

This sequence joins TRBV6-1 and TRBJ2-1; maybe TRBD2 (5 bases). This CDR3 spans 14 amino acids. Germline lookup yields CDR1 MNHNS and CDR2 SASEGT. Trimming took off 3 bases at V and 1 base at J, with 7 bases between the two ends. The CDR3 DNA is TGTGCCAGCAGTGAGGACTTGTCCTACAATGAGCAGTTCTTC. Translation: CASSEDLSYNEQFF.

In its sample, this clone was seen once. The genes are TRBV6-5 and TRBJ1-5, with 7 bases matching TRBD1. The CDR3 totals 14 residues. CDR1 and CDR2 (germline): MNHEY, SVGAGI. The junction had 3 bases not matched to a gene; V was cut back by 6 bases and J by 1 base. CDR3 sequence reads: CASRPGQSNQPQHF. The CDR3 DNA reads TGTGCCAGCAGACCGGGACAGAGCAATCAGCCCCAGCATTTT.

The CDR3 DNA is TGTGCCAGCAGTTCGAGGGGACAGGGCCGCTACGAGCAGTACTTC. Amino acid sequence: CASSSRGQGRYEQYF. The V and J genes are TRBV6-5 and TRBJ2-7; 9 bases line up with TRBD1. Germline CDR1 is MNHEY and CDR2 is SVGAGI. V was clipped by 4 bases and J by 3 bases; unmatched bases: 7. The CDR3 consists of 15 residues.

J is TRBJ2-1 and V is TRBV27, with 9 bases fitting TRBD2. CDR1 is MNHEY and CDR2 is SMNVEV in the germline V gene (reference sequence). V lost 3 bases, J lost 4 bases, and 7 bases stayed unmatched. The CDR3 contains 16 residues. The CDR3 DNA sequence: TGTGCCAGCAGTTTGTCGACTAGCGGAGCTTACAATGAGCAGTTCTTC. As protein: CASSLSTSGAYNEQFF.

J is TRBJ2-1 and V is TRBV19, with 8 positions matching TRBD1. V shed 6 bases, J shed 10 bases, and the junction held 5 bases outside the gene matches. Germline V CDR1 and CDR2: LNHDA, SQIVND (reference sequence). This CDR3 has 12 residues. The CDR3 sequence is CASREDRGEQFF. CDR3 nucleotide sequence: TGTGCCAGTAGGGAAGACAGGGGAGAGCAGTTCTTC.

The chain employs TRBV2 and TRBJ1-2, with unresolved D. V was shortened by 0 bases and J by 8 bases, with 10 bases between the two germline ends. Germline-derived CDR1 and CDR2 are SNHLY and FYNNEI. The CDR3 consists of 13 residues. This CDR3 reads CASSEALVGGYTF. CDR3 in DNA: TGTGCCAGCAGTGAAGCGCTGGTCGGGGGCTACACCTTC.

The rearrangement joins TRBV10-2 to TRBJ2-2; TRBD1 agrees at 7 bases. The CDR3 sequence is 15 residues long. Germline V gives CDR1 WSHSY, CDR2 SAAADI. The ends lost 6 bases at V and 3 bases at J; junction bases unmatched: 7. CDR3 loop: CASSRDRDHTGELFF. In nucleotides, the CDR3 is TGCGCCAGCAGCCGAGACAGGGATCACACCGGGGAGCTGTTTTTT.

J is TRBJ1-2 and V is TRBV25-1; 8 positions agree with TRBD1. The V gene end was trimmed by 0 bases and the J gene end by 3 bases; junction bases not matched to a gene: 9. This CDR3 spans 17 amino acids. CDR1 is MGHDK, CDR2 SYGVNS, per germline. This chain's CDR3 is CASSEYRQGFGDYGYTF. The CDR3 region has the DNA TGTGCCAGCAGTGAATATCGACAGGGGTTCGGGGACTATGGCTACACCTTC.

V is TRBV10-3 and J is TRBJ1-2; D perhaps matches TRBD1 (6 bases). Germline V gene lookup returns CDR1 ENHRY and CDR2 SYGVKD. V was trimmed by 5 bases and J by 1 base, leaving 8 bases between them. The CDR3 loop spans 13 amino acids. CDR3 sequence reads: CAISPDSNYGYTF. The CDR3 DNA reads TGTGCCATCAGTCCGGACAGTAACTATGGCTACACCTTC.

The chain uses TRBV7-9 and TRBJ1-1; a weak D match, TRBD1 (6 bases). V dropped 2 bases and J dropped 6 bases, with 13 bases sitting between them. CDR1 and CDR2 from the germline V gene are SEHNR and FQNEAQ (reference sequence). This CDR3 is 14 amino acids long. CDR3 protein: CASSLTQGSAEAFF. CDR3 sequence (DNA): TGTGCCAGCAGCTTAACCCAGGGGTCGGCTGAAGCTTTCTTT.

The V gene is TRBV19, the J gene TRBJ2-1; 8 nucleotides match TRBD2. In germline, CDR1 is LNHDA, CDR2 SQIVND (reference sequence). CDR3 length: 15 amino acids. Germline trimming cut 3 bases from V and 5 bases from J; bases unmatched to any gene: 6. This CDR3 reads CASSMRAGVNNEQFF. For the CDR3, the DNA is TGTGCCAGTAGTATGCGAGCGGGAGTTAACAATGAGCAGTTCTTC.

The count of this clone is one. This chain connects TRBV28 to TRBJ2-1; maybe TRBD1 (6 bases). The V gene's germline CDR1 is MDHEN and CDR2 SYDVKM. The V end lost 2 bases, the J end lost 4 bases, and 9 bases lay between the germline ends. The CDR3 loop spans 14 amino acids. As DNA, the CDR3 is TGTGCCAGCAGTTTAAGGGGGAGTTACAATGAGCAGTTCTTC. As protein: CASSLRGSYNEQFF. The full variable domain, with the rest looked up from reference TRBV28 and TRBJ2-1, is DVKVTQSSRYLVKRTGEKVFLECVQDMDHENMFWYRQDPGLGLRLIYFSYDVKMKEKGDIPEGYSVSREKKERFSLILESASTNQTSMYLCASSLRGSYNEQFFGPGTRLTVL.

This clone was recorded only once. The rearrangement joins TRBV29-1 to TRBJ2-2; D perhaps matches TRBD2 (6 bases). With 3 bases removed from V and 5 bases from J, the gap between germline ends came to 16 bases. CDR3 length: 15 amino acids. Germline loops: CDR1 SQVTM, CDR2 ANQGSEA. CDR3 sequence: CSVETSEIQTGELFF. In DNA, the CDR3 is TGCAGCGTTGAGACTAGTGAAATCCAGACCGGGGAGCTGTTTTTT.